A selection of T cell receptor beta chains follows, all from one sample in a study of T-cell memory formation after mild COVID-19. Each CDR3 protein gets one entry after TCRdb re-called the 5' RACE reads with MiXCR. The data contain a few hundred thousand distinct CDR3 sequences, 16% of them singletons. Sequenced material: PBMCs or a T cell subset sorted from them (not recorded which). Receptors were obtained from a man between 18 and 35 years old who had mild COVID-19 (a few samples of this study predate the infection). Cell type and time point are not known. Both conserved end residues are part of each CDR3. D genes are given only for firm matches. Size values are once, few and many counts, or a class for expanded clones, and some rows have none.

J | V | size | D | DNA | CDR3
TRBJ2-1 | TRBV5-1 | many | - | TGCGCCAGCAGCTTGGGTAGCGCGTACAATGAGCAGTTCTTC | CASSLGSAYNEQFF
TRBJ2-3 | TRBV6-5 | many | - | TGTGCCAGCAGTTACTATCGGGCCTATAGCACAGATACGCAGTATTTT | CASSYYRAYSTDTQYF
TRBJ2-2 | TRBV5-1 | few | - | TGCGCCAGCAGCTTTCCTCGGGACACCGGGGAGCTGTTTTTT | CASSFPRDTGELFF
TRBJ1-5 | TRBV3-1 | many | - | TGTGCCAGCAGCCAAGAGGGGCCCCCCCAGCATTTT | CASSQEGPPQHF
TRBJ1-1 | TRBV3-1 | - | TRBD1 | TGTGCCAGCAGCCAAGGATTCTACAGGGGCGCTGAAGCTTTCTTT | CASSQGFYRGAEAFF
TRBJ1-4 | TRBV4-1 | many | - | TGCGCCAGCAGCCAAGATCGGGGCACCGATGCAACTAATGAAAAACTGTTTTTT | CASSQDRGTDATNEKLFF
TRBJ1-2 | TRBV21-1 | few | - | TGTGCCAGCAACAGAGACAGGGTGCTTGATGGCTACACCTTC | CASNRDRVLDGYTF
TRBJ2-3 | TRBV6-4 | - | TRBD1 | TGTGCCAGCAGTGAGCTCAGGGACAGGGGTCTTTGGGGGACAGATACGCAGTATTTT | CASSELRDRGLWGTDTQYF
TRBJ2-5 | TRBV30 | - | TRBD1 | TGTGCCATGGACAGGGGGCAATTTGGGACCCAGTACTTC | CAMDRGQFGTQYF
TRBJ1-2 | TRBV7-6 | once | TRBD1 | TGTGCCAGCAGCGCACAGGGGACTGGTGGCTACACCTTC | CASSAQGTGGYTF
TRBJ2-3 | TRBV12-3/TRBV12-4 | few | TRBD2 | TGTGCCAGCAACCTCCTAGCGGGGGGCACAGATACGCAGTATTTT | CASNLLAGGTDTQYF
TRBJ1-4 | TRBV12-3/TRBV12-4 | few | - | TGTGCCAGCAGTTGGGACGGCTTTAATGAAAAACTGTTTTTT | CASSWDGFNEKLFF
TRBJ2-3 | TRBV12-3/TRBV12-4 | - | TRBD2 | TGTGCCAGCAGGCAAGCGGGGGTCGATACGCAGTATTTT | CASRQAGVDTQYF
TRBJ1-1 | TRBV7-2 | few | TRBD1 | TGTGCCAGCAACCTGGGACAGGGAAGGACTGAAGCTTTCTTT | CASNLGQGRTEAFF
TRBJ2-5 | TRBV12-3/TRBV12-4 | many | - | TGTGCCAGCAGTTTTCGGGGGGCGGAGACCCAGTACTTC | CASSFRGAETQYF
TRBJ2-5 | TRBV24-1 | - | - | TGTGCCACCAGTGATTTGGCGGCTAGCGAAGAGACCCAGTACTTC | CATSDLAASEETQYF
TRBJ2-2 | TRBV7-9 | few | TRBD1 | TGTGCCAGCAGGCGCCGGGACAGGGGGTGGTCCGCCGGGGAGCTGTTTTTT | CASRRRDRGWSAGELFF
TRBJ2-5 | TRBV12-3/TRBV12-4 | few | - | TGTGCCAGCAGTTTAGACAGGCAGACCCAGTACTTC | CASSLDRQTQYF
TRBJ2-7 | TRBV10-3 | few | - | TGTGCCTCCCGCAGGGGAGGGAGCCTCATTCCCTACGAGCAGTACTTC | CASRRGGSLIPYEQYF
TRBJ2-1 | TRBV5-1 | few | - | TGCGCCAGCAGCTTGGAACCCCAAGGGGGCAATGAGCAGTTCTTC | CASSLEPQGGNEQFF
TRBJ1-2 | TRBV7-9 | - | - | TGTGCCAGCAGTCATATATCTTCTCCCGGGAGTTATGGCTACACCTTC | CASSHISSPGSYGYTF
TRBJ2-5 | TRBV6-5 | few | - | TGTGCCAGCAGTTACTCTCCCGGGGCCGCCGTAGGGGAGACCCAGTACTTC | CASSYSPGAAVGETQYF
TRBJ2-3 | TRBV7-2 | - | - | TGTGCCAGTTCTCCGGGACACACAGATACGCAGTATTTT | CASSPGHTDTQYF
TRBJ1-5 | TRBV6-2/TRBV6-3 | few | - | TGTGCCAGCAGTTACAGCCAGATTTTATATCAGCCCCAGCATTTT | CASSYSQILYQPQHF
TRBJ2-7 | TRBV12-3/TRBV12-4 | few | - | TGTGCCAGCAGTCCCGGGGCAGGGCTATACGAGCAGTACTTC | CASSPGAGLYEQYF
TRBJ2-3 | TRBV29-1 | - | TRBD2 | TGCAGCGTTGAATTAGGCCTAGCGGGGAGCACAGATACGCAGTATTTT | CSVELGLAGSTDTQYF
TRBJ1-6 | TRBV25-1 | few | - | TGTGCCAGCAGCCTCGGAGGGAAGAACAATTCACCCCTCCACTTT | CASSLGGKNNSPLHF
TRBJ1-1 | TRBV7-3 | few | - | TGTGCCAGCAGCTTATCAGGGTGGGGGGACACTGAAGCTTTCTTT | CASSLSGWGDTEAFF
TRBJ1-1 | TRBV4-2 | - | - | TGTGCCAGCAGCCATCTCACTGAAGCTTTCTTT | CASSHLTEAFF
TRBJ2-5 | TRBV7-2 | few | - | TGTGCCAGCAGCTCAACGAGGGAGACCCAGTACTTC | CASSSTRETQYF
TRBJ2-1 | TRBV3-1 | few | TRBD2 | TGTGCCAGCAGCCAAGATCTTGTGAGCGGGGGGTTCAATGAGCAGTTCTTC | CASSQDLVSGGFNEQFF
TRBJ2-4 | TRBV5-1 | - | - | TGCGCCAGCAGCTTGACTAGTGGGGCCCCCCTAGCCAAAAACATTCAGTACTTC | CASSLTSGAPLAKNIQYF
TRBJ2-5 | TRBV7-8 | - | - | TGTGCCAGCAGCTTTGGGCGGGACGAAGAGACCCAGTACTTC | CASSFGRDEETQYF
TRBJ1-1 | TRBV4-3 | - | - | TGCGCCAGCAGCCAAGGAACGGTGAACACTGAAGCTTTCTTT | CASSQGTVNTEAFF
TRBJ1-6 | TRBV30 | few | - | TGTGCCTGGACAAACTCCTATAATTCACCCCTCCACTTT | CAWTNSYNSPLHF
TRBJ2-3 | TRBV7-9 | many | TRBD2 | TGTGCCAGCAGCTTTTTCTCTAGCGGGGCCGCAGATACGCAGTATTTT | CASSFFSSGAADTQYF
TRBJ1-2 | TRBV27 | - | - | TGTGCCAGCGGAAATACGGCGGGGTATGGCTACACCTTC | CASGNTAGYGYTF
TRBJ2-1 | TRBV7-9 | few | TRBD1 | TGTGCCAGCAGCGTCCTAGACAGGGGGCTCTACAATGAGCAGTTCTTC | CASSVLDRGLYNEQFF
TRBJ2-5 | TRBV20-1 | few | - | TGCAGTGCAAAGAGACAGACGGCTACGGAGACCCAGTACTTC | CSAKRQTATETQYF
TRBJ2-1 | TRBV4-1 | - | - | TGCGCCAGCAGCCCTGGGGAAGGGGCCGCCTACAATGAGCAGTTCTTC | CASSPGEGAAYNEQFF
TRBJ1-2 | TRBV4-3 | - | - | TGCGCCAGCGGCCCAGGGATGTTCTATGGCTACACCTTC | CASGPGMFYGYTF
TRBJ2-7 | TRBV19 | few | TRBD2 | TGTGCCAGTAGTATCGGGACTAGCGGATCCTACGAGCAGTACTTC | CASSIGTSGSYEQYF
TRBJ2-2 | TRBV2 | few | - | TGTGCCAGCAGTGAAGACGGGGCCGGGGAGCTGTTTTTT | CASSEDGAGELFF